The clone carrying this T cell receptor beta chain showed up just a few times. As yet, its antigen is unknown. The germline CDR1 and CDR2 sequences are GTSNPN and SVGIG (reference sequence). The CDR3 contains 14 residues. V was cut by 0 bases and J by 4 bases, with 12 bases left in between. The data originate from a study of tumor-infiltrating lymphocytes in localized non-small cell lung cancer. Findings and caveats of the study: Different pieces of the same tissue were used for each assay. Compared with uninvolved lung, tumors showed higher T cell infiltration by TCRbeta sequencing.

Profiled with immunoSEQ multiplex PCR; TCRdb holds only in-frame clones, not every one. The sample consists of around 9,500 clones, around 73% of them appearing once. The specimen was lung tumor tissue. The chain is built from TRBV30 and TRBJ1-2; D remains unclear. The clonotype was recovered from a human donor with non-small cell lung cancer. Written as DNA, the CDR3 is TGTGCCTGGAGTGTAGCGGCAGTTGCCTATGGCTACACCTTC. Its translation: CAWSVAAVAYGYTF. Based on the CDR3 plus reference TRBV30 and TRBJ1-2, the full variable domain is SQTIHQWPATLVQPVGSPLSLECTVEGTSNPNLYWYRQAAGRGLQLLFYSVGIGQISSEVPQNLSASRPQDRQFILSSKKLLLSDSGFYLCAWSVAAVAYGYTFGSGTRLTVV.